The source of this TCR beta chain is a study of blood T cells in healthy people across ages. Study-wide results and limits: Greater diversity and more naive CD4+ cells were seen in long-lived donors than in aged donors.

Note on this clonotype: Its antigen is still unknown.

V was clipped by 6 bases and J by 1 base, with 18 bases between them. There are 15 residues in the CDR3. The germline gives CDR1 DFQATT, CDR2 SNEGSKA (reference sequence). Next came a second PCR, run for about 6 to 12 cycles, which used a sample-barcoded 5' primer along with a J-beta primer mix. MiXCR, run by TCRdb on the 5' RACE reads, gives a single entry per CDR3 protein. The sample holds 790,000 or so distinct CDR3 sequences, about half seen once. Peripheral blood was drawn, around 9.5 milliliters per donor. This chain connects TRBV20-1 to TRBJ2-5; D may match TRBD1 or TRBD2 (5 bases each). Sequenced material: blood. The TCR originated in an elderly man in good health. The CDR3 DNA reads TGCAGTGCGCCTCCTTGGGGACGGCTCCAAGAGACCCAGTACTTC. This codes for CSAPPWGRLQETQYF.